This TCR beta chain derives from a study of shared clonotypes between healthy human individuals (dated by TCRdb to about 2020). A note on the overall study: Three men and a couple of women, aged 18 to 49 years, made up the cohort. To estimate repertoire size and how much clonotype sharing occurs between individuals, the study deeply sequenced the blood TCR repertoires of 5 or 6 healthy adults. For each donor, CD4 naive and CD4 memory were each run on three plates, CD8 naive on two plates, and CD8 memory on one plate. To increase sequencing depth and limit assay-specific biases, TCR repertoire library preparation and sequencing were carried out by different laboratories using diverse techniques. Between about 0.94 and 8.9 billion PBMCs per donor were obtained by leukapheresis.

Using the deep immunoSEQ assay, multiplex PCR amplified TCR CDR3 regions from genomic DNA. Genomic DNA extracted from each cell subset was distributed evenly over all wells of several immunoSEQ 96-well plates, and each plate served as one replicate. For sorted subsets, 200 ng of genomic DNA, equivalent to 25,000 to 35,000 T cell genomes, went into each replicate PCR. Purified libraries were quantified with a Qubit 3.0 fluorometer, sized on a Bioanalyzer 2100, and re-quantified with the KAPA Library Quantification kit. Every immunoSEQ 96-well plate was sequenced on a separate single-read 150-cycle Illumina NextSeq 550 flow cell. As for how the authors treated the data: Because only junctional sequences without quality scores were contained in the immunoSEQ output, filtering matching that applied to full-length reads could not be performed. Sequences were annotated with PyIR, a Python wrapper for IgBLAST v1.9, using IMGT germline references to assign V/J genes and CDR3. Any read was removed if the V/J assignment was weak (E-value above 1e-6), the CDR3 was missing, or the read contained stop codons, out-of-frame junctions, or ambiguous translated residues. V3J clonotypes were defined by identical inferred V gene, J gene, and CDR3 amino acid sequence. To compute the percentage overlap between repertoires, the number of shared unique clonotypes was divided by the size of the smaller repertoire. Three approaches were used to assess repertoire richness: RTK rarefaction, the Chao1 estimator, and Recon v2.1 estimates of unobserved clonotypes. Generation probabilities were computed with OLGA for all TCRbeta clonotypes obtained by the gDNA method from several donors. Here the immuneACCESS table is served through TCRdb, limited to in-frame sequences with V and J called. Missing clones are a known gap in these copies; in checked studies unresolved V genes cover under half, and the rest lacks a known reason. V and J calls plus clone size are reproduced from that table; the DNA served to infer D and trimming. The sample table holds 2,500,000 or so clones, of which approximately 90% were seen once. The ten largest make up around 0.14% of the sample.

On the study overall, not on this receptor specifically: The small number of donors limited the genetic and exposure-history diversity represented. Larger estimated clonotype richness was generally found for naive subsets than for memory subsets. Compared with non-shared clonotypes, the clonotypes found in all four sorted-subset donors had higher generation probabilities. Rarefaction of sorted-subset datasets indicated incomplete sequencing despite the large sequencing depth. Pairwise subsampling led to the expectation that sequencing depth would affect the degree of clonotype sharing among donors. About 5% of naive CD4, 3.5% of naive CD8, approximately 2.2% of memory CD4, and 0.4% of memory CD8 clonotypes were shared across several donors. Sampling was restricted to blood, and TCR repertoires in tissue are likely to differ from TCR repertoires in blood.

The CDR3 has 15 amino acids, counting the end cysteine and phenylalanine. Only the CDR3 part of the read is kept: 45 bases, read in frame from the first base. Relative to germline, V is 2 bases shorter and J is 1 base shorter, with 12 bases between their ends. CDR1 and CDR2 are read off the germline V gene as KGHSH and LQKENI. Concerning this clone itself: The specificity of this receptor is unknown. Nothing much larger sits one base from this clone, and base qualities are not available.

The donors were healthy, HIV-negative adults who had no recently reported acute infections or vaccinations. Every donor was a Caucasian adult residing in Nashville, Tennessee, USA. Magnetic negative selection was used to enrich CD4+ T cells, after which naive cells were positively selected on CD45RA and the negative fraction became the memory subset. Blood was obtained by leukapheresis, after which PBMCs were separated by Ficoll-Histopaque density gradient centrifugation and cryopreserved in liquid nitrogen vapor phase. Analytical flow cytometry was used to check the purity and quantity of every magnetically sorted T cell population. Genomic DNA was isolated from every sorted fraction and measured by UV absorbance on a Nanodrop 2000c.

This TCR was recovered from a man aged 18 to 29 in good health. The chain is made from TRBV18 and TRBJ2-7, with no D gene named confidently. Sample: naive CD4+ T cells sorted from blood. Interpreted using the paper, the cell subset or site label stands for: CD45RA+ positively selected. The bases are TGTGCCAGCTCACCAGAGAACCGTCTATCCTACGAGCAGTACTTC. The encoded protein is CASSPENRLSYEQYF.